The clone carrying this TCR beta chain was found a few times. What it binds is not known. These data originate in a study of blood T cells in healthy people across ages. Study observations and caveats: Fewer expanded clones and more diversity marked long-lived versus aged donors. Across the age range, TCR beta diversity per million T cells fell in a roughly linear way.

Per-sample yields of isolated PBMCs were at least 7 million. This CDR3 is built from 18 residues. V trimming: 5 bases; J trimming: 0 bases; junction bases outside the gene matches: 9. For the second PCR, which ran for roughly 6 to 12 cycles, a sample-barcoded 5' primer and a J-beta primer mix were used. A template-switch adaptor with 12 random nucleotides tagged each cDNA molecule. A single record per CDR3 protein comes from TCRdb applying MiXCR to the 5' RACE reads. The table has around 900,000 distinct CDR3 sequences, roughly half seen once. V and J are TRBV12-3 or TRBV12-4 and TRBJ1-4; 10 nucleotides line up with TRBD1. The clonotype was recovered from a woman aged 60-70 years in good health. Sequenced material: blood. The CDR3 sequence is CASSQRTGGYATNEKLFF. DNA of the CDR3: TGTGCCAGCAGTCAGAGGACAGGGGGGTATGCAACTAATGAAAAACTGTTTTTT.